This T cell receptor beta chain was found in a study of blood T cell repertoires in COVID-19. Original processing methods: Researchers report that nucleated cell counts were estimated from reference gene primer amplification. Data came from immunoSEQ multiplex PCR; TCRdb stores just in-frame clones and leaves some out. V and J calls and clone size are as listed in that table; D and trimming were resolved from the DNA. The table includes hundreds of thousands of clones, around 84% detected once. This clone was observed a few times. This CDR3 spans 15 amino acids. Trimming removed 3 bases from V and 2 bases from J, with 13 bases in between. Looked up from germline, CDR1 is MDHEN and CDR2 is SYDVKM.

The origin of this receptor is a man in his sixties or seventies with acute or convalescent COVID-19. Specimen: peripheral blood. The rearrangement joins TRBV28 to TRBJ1-2; D uncertain. Written as DNA, the CDR3 is TGTGCCAGCAGTTTGATGTCAGGCTGGAACTATGGCTACACCTTC. Translating gives CASSLMSGWNYGYTF.